These 21 T cell receptor beta chains were sequenced from one sample in a study of blood T cells in healthy people across ages. Combining a sample-barcoded 5' primer with a J-beta primer mix, a second PCR ran for 7 to 11 cycles. MiXCR, run by TCRdb on the 5' RACE reads, gives a single entry per CDR3 protein. The table has about 670,000 distinct CDR3 sequences, roughly 41% seen once; the top ten hold around 30%. Sequenced material: blood. The receptors come from an elderly man in good health.

The chain joins TRBV12-3 or TRBV12-4 to TRBJ2-7, with a possible D match to TRBD1 (5 bases). V dropped 5 bases and J dropped 2 bases, with 19 bases sitting between them. The CDR3 covers 16 residues. The CDR3 loop reads CASSLKGLIRPYEQYF. The CDR3 DNA follows: TGTGCCAGCAGTCTTAAGGGGTTGATCAGGCCCTACGAGCAGTACTTC.

This clonotype was detected many times. The genes are TRBV3-1 and TRBJ2-5, with 7 bases matching TRBD2. J lost 5 bases, V lost 4 bases, and 7 bases had no gene match. The CDR3 extends over 14 amino acids. Germline CDR1 reads LGHDT; CDR2 reads YNNKEL (reference sequence). In DNA, the CDR3 is TGTGCCAGCAGCCCCCGACTAGCTGGGGAGACCCAGTACTTC. Its translation is CASSPRLAGETQYF.

This clonotype was seen a handful of times. The rearrangement uses TRBV2 and TRBJ2-3, with 9 bases matching TRBD1. This CDR3 is built from 16 residues. The V gene's germline CDR1 is SNHLY and CDR2 FYNNEI. With 5 bases clipped from V and 0 bases from J, the junction kept 6 bases outside the gene matches. CDR3 DNA sequence: TGTGCCAGCAGTTTCCGGGACAGGGCTAGCACAGATACGCAGTATTTT. It encodes CASSFRDRASTDTQYF.

The chain uses TRBV14 and TRBJ2-1; tentatively, D is TRBD1 (6 bases). Trimming left V 7 bases short and J 4 bases short, with 20 bases between. Germline-derived CDR1 and CDR2 are SGHDN and FVKESK. This CDR3 comprises 16 residues. Here the CDR3 DNA reads TGTGCCAGCAACCACAATGACAGGCCCCGTTACAATGAGCAGTTCTTC. As protein: CASNHNDRPRYNEQFF.

This clonotype was detected a few times. This chain links TRBV20-1 with TRBJ2-4; perhaps TRBD2 as D (5 bases). Germline V gene lookup returns CDR1 DFQATT and CDR2 SNEGSKA (reference sequence). V was cut by 3 bases and J by 9 bases, with 18 bases left in between. The CDR3 spans 14 residues. The CDR3 DNA follows: TGCAGTGCTAGTCTAGCAGACGGCCGAGGCATTCAGTACTTC. This sequence encodes CSASLADGRGIQYF.

This clonotype appeared a few times. The chain employs TRBV6-2 or TRBV6-3 and TRBJ2-1, with 10 bases lining up with TRBD1. The CDR3 sequence is 13 residues long. V shed 6 bases, J shed 9 bases, and the junction held 5 bases outside the gene matches. CDR1 is MNHEY, CDR2 SVGEGT, per germline. CDR3 in amino acids: CASSRDRGSEQFF. CDR3 DNA: TGTGCCAGCAGCCGGGACAGGGGAAGTGAGCAGTTCTTC.

This clonotype was counted a single time. V and J are TRBV29-1 and TRBJ2-1, with 10 positions matching TRBD2. The CDR3 sequence is 13 residues long. V gave up 5 bases and J gave up 12 bases; unmatched junction bases: 10. Per germline, CDR1 SQVTM and CDR2 ANQGSEA. The CDR3, as DNA: TGCAGCGTTACAGCGGGAGGGAACATTGGGCAGTTCTTC. It yields the protein CSVTAGGNIGQFF.

This clonotype was seen once. V usage is TRBV2 and J usage is TRBJ1-2; D is unclear. This CDR3 is 13 amino acids long. CDR1 is SNHLY and CDR2 is FYNNEI in the germline V gene. Trimming removed 2 bases at V and 7 bases at J, with 11 bases between. The CDR3 DNA reads as TGTGCCAGCAGTGAACTGGCAAGTGGTGGCTACACCTTC. It codes for CASSELASGGYTF.

The rearrangement links TRBV7-3 to TRBJ2-1; D may be TRBD2 (5 bases). Trimming pared 5 bases from V and 0 bases from J, leaving 14 bases between. Looked up from germline, CDR1 is SGHTA and CDR2 is FQGTGA. The CDR3 spans 16 residues. The CDR3 region is CASSKRSPSSYNEQFF. The CDR3 DNA reads TGTGCCAGCAGCAAGCGGAGCCCTAGCTCCTACAATGAGCAGTTCTTC. Based on the CDR3 plus reference TRBV7-3 and TRBJ2-1, the full variable domain is GAGVSQTPSNKVTEKGKYVELRCDPISGHTALYWYRQSLGQGPEFLIYFQGTGAADDSGLPNDRFFAVRPEGSVSTLKIQRTERGDSAVYLCASSKRSPSSYNEQFFGPGTRLTVL.

This chain connects TRBV6-1 to TRBJ1-5; 7 bases are shared with TRBD1. This CDR3 spans 15 amino acids. Germline CDR1 and CDR2: MNHNS and SASEGT. V lost 7 bases, J lost 1 base, and 7 bases stayed unmatched. The CDR3 here is CASIWEGASNQPQHF. In DNA form, the CDR3 reads TGTGCCAGCATCTGGGAGGGGGCGAGCAATCAGCCCCAGCATTTT.

The V and J genes are TRBV16 and TRBJ2-7, with 9 bases identical to TRBD1. Germline lookup yields CDR1 KGHSY and CDR2 FQNENV. V trimming: 4 bases; J trimming: 5 bases; junction bases outside the gene matches: 9. The length of the CDR3 is 15 residues. CDR3 bases: TGTGCCAGCAGCCTCACGCGACAGGGGGGACACGAGCAGTACTTC. Residues: CASSLTRQGGHEQYF.

As regards this clonotype: A single base separates this from a much larger clone, so it may be a read error. V and J are TRBV29-1 and TRBJ2-1; D is possibly TRBD1 or TRBD2 (5 bases each). The germline V gene has CDR1 SQVTM and CDR2 ANQGSEA. Trimming removed 4 bases at V and 10 bases at J, with 20 bases between. The CDR3 spans 14 residues. DNA for the CDR3: TGCAGCGTTGTGGGGCGGGTTAACCCCTACGAGCAGTTCTTC. It codes for CSVVGRVNPYEQFF.

This clonotype was detected only once. This may be a read error: a much more frequent sequence differs by one nucleotide. The CDR3 bases are TGTGCCAGCAGCACAGGGGTCTCCTATGATCTGGAGACCCAGTACTTC. Its translation is CASSTGVSYDLETQYF. The rearrangement joins TRBV12-3 or TRBV12-4 to TRBJ2-7; 7 bases align to TRBD1. The better agreement between TRBJ2-5 and the DNA end casts doubt on the J call. The CDR3 is 16 amino acids.

This clonotype was recorded a few times. The chain links TRBV6-1 to TRBJ2-7; the D call may be TRBD1 or TRBD2 (5 bases each). The CDR3 is 13 amino acids. CDR1 is MNHNS and CDR2 is SASEGT in the germline V gene. The V gene lost 3 bases and the J gene lost 2 bases, with 8 bases spanning the gap. DNA for the CDR3: TGTGCCAGCAGTGAGGGGGTCCCCTACGAGCAGTACTTC. Protein sequence: CASSEGVPYEQYF.

This clonotype has just one count. The V gene is TRBV24-1, the J gene TRBJ2-3; 10 positions match TRBD1. V gave up 0 bases and J gave up 1 base; unmatched junction bases: 6. This CDR3 region has 18 residues. Germline loops: CDR1 KGHDR, CDR2 SFDVKD. CDR3 residues: CATSDLHPGTGGTDTQYF. CDR3 nucleotide sequence: TGTGCCACCAGTGATTTGCATCCGGGGACAGGGGGCACAGATACGCAGTATTTT.

The genes are TRBV6-1 and TRBJ1-6; D gene uncertain. CDR1 and CDR2 (germline): MNHNS, SASEGT. This CDR3 region has 14 residues. V was cut by 4 bases and J by 10 bases, with 14 bases left in between. This CDR3 reads CASSAWVAGSPLHF. CDR3 nucleotides: TGTGCCAGCAGTGCATGGGTTGCTGGGTCACCCCTCCACTTT.

The table lists this clonotype with a count of one. The germline gene is not matched at one end of the junction; a read error may be the cause. The rearrangement uses TRBV6-2 or TRBV6-3 and TRBJ2-1; TRBD1 aligns across 9 bases. Germline V gives CDR1 MNHEY, CDR2 SVGEGT. This CDR3 spans 15 amino acids. DNA of the CDR3: TGTGCCAGCAGATCTACAGGGGGCCCCTACAATCAGCAGTTCTTC. This gives the protein CASRSTGGPYNQQFF.

The rearrangement links TRBV6-1 to TRBJ1-5, with 9 positions matching TRBD1. The CDR3 is 16 amino acids. Per germline, CDR1 MNHNS and CDR2 SASEGT. V lost 8 bases, J lost 5 bases, and 13 bases stayed unmatched. Here the CDR3 reads CASVTFVGQGDQPQHF. The CDR3 nucleotides read TGTGCCAGCGTCACCTTTGTGGGACAGGGTGATCAGCCCCAGCATTTT.

This clonotype was counted a few times. The chain recombines TRBV7-9 with TRBJ2-2; D is ambiguous. The CDR3 length is 15 residues. Germline lookup yields CDR1 SEHNR and CDR2 FQNEAQ (reference sequence). V lost 8 bases to trimming and J lost 1 base, with 14 bases between them. This chain's CDR3 is CASLIFNLNTGELFF. CDR3 nucleotide sequence: TGTGCCAGCCTGATCTTTAATTTGAACACCGGGGAGCTGTTTTTT.

The chain couples TRBV10-3 to TRBJ1-1; D perhaps matches TRBD1 (5 bases). CDR1 and CDR2 from the germline V gene are ENHRY and SYGVKD. V lost 10 bases, J lost 1 base, and 19 bases lay in between. This CDR3 is built from 15 residues. Here the CDR3 DNA reads TGTGCCAGCTCCCCGAACGACAGAACGAACACTGAAGCTTTCTTT. Residues: CASSPNDRTNTEAFF.

The chain employs TRBV10-3 and TRBJ2-5; D is unresolved. Germline V lookup: CDR1 ENHRY, CDR2 SYGVKD. The V gene lost 0 bases and the J gene lost 3 bases, with 5 bases spanning the gap. The CDR3 sequence is 13 residues long. The CDR3 is CAISESVEETQYF. The CDR3 coding sequence is TGTGCCATCAGTGAGTCGGTAGAAGAGACCCAGTACTTC.